This T cell receptor (beta chain) was sequenced during a study of vaccination and CD4 T cells after COVID-19 (dated by TCRdb to between 2021 and 2024). With respect to the entire study: SARS-CoV-2 positivity had been established in the convalescent patients by nasal swab PCR, and mild disease was recorded in roughly 9 of these patients and severe disease in one. Six males and four females were included in the convalescent cohort, with two Hispanic individuals, seven Caucasians, two Asians and one multiracial person represented. Participants received two doses of either the Pfizer-BioNTech BNT162b2 vaccine (n=8) or the Moderna mRNA-1273 vaccine (n=2). Post-COVID blood samples were collected from convalescent patients a median of roughly 100 days after diagnosis, with a range of about 35 to 180 days. Post-vaccine blood samples were obtained a median of approximately 70 days after the second vaccine dose, with a range of roughly 12 to 250 days. For stimulating the cultures, overlapping spike peptide pools were used, derived from SARS-CoV-2 as well as from the common cold coronaviruses HCoV-NL63, HCoV-OC43 and HCoV-229E. Control cultures received a CEFX viral epitope pool as the positive control, an HIV-1 Nef peptide pool as the negative control, or no peptide. In 9 to 11 COVID-19 convalescent patients and a few infection-naive healthy vaccine recipients, researchers compared the spike-specific CD4+ TCR repertoire from before mRNA vaccination with the repertoire from after. Overall results and qualifications from the work: Of the vaccine-specific clones found in convalescent patients, nearly all (304 of 307) were mono-reactive for SARS-CoV-2 spike instead of being cross-reactive with common cold coronaviruses. The study included relatively few convalescent patients and did not analyze early timepoints after natural infection. An increase in the median number of SARS-CoV-2-reactive clonotypes from 20 to 25 after infection to some 40 after vaccination was observed, but the change was not found to be significant. Among convalescent patients, a median around 86% of the SARS-CoV-2-reactive clones seen after vaccination appeared only after vaccination, which suggests priming specific to the vaccine.

The sample's treatment or condition label, in plain terms: approximately nine-day PBMC culture with coronavirus spike peptide pools or control peptides (ViraFEST assay). The ViraFEST assay, used in the study, expanded antigen-specific T cells with peptide pools and then identified the expanded clonotypes through TCR sequencing. The positive SARS-CoV-2 PCR tests of the convalescent patients were dated from March to December 2020, before the Alpha, Beta and Delta variants emerged in the United States. Approximately 1.8 million PBMCs per well were cultured in IMDM with 5% human AB serum and 8.5 to 10 IU/ml IL-2, plus 10 ug/ml peptide pools. On days 3 and 7, half of the culture medium was replaced with fresh IL-2-containing medium. After less than twelve days of culture, CD4+ T cells were isolated by negative selection with the EasySep CD4+ T cell isolation kit. Ficoll-Paque Plus gradient centrifugation was used to isolate PBMCs from whole blood, and the isolated PBMCs were then either used fresh or cryopreserved at -140C. In general, triplicate wells were set up for every culture condition.

About this clonotype itself: It lacks a known antigen. No much larger clone exists at a distance of one base, and base qualities are not known.

Germline trimming amounts to 5 bases on V and 1 base on J, with 3 as the count of junction bases outside the gene matches. CDR1 and CDR2 were assigned from the germline V gene as SGHAT and FQNNGV. The CDR3 has 15 amino acids, counting the end cysteine and phenylalanine. The CDR3 DNA has 45 bases and is translated from base 1. Receptor libraries were prepared by PCR. TCR sequencing of DNA from cultured CD4+ T cells used the Oncomine TCR Beta short-read assay at the Johns Hopkins FTIC core. The QIAamp micro DNA kit was used to extract genomic DNA from the cultured CD4+ T cells. Oncomine TCR Beta libraries from cultured CD4+ T cells were pooled with unique dual indexes and sequenced on an Illumina iSeq 100. The authors' analysis ran thus. Non-productive sequences were removed, and CDR3s that did not start with C, did not end with F or W, or were shorter than 7 amino acids were discarded. Antigen-specific clonotypes were identified with the MANAFEST web application by comparing peptide-stimulated wells with reference and other culture wells. An FDR below 0.05, an odds ratio above 5, and a productive frequency above 0.1% in at least two of three replicate wells were required for clones to be considered positive. A clonotype counted as cross-reactive if it showed significant expansion both in the SARS-CoV-2 spike wells and in at least one common cold coronavirus spike condition. CDR3 homology was assessed with Levenshtein distances (stringdist) and unrooted phylogenetic trees (ape) in R version 3.6.1. The public reads were run again by TCRdb, first through fastp at Q25 and then through MiXCR, and only productive beta chains were kept. When rows share a CDR3 protein, they turn into one entry using the most common DNA and genes. TCRdb assigned the V and J calls; the authors' analysis was not used. The sample yields roughly 14,000 distinct CDR3 sequences; 42% were counted once. The ten largest clones take up about 20% of the sample.

Input material: cultured CD4+ T cells from blood. This receptor chain uses TRBV11-2 and TRBJ1-5; 9 of the junction bases match TRBD1. This TCR was sampled from a human donor with COVID-19. The DNA sequence is TGTGCCAGCAGCCTTGGACAGGGGAGCAATCAGCCCCAGCATTTT. Translation gives CASSLGQGSNQPQHF.